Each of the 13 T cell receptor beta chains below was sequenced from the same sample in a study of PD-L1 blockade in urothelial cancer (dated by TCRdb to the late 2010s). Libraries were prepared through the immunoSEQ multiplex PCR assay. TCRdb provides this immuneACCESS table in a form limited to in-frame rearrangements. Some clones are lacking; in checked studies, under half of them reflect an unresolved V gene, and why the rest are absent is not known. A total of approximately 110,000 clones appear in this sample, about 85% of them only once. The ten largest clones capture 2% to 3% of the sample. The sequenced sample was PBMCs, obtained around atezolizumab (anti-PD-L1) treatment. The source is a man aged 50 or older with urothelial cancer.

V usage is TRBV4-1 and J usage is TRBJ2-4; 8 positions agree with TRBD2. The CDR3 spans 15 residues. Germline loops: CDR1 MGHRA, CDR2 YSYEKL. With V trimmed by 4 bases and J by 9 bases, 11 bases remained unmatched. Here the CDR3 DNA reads TGCGCCAGCAGCCCACTACTAGCGGCGTCCGGCATTCAGTACTTC. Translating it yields CASSPLLAASGIQYF.

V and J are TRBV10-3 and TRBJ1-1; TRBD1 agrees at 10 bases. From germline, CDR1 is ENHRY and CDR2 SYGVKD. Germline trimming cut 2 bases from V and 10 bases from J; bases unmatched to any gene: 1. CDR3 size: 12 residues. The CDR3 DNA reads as TGTGCCATCAGTGAGAGACAGGGGGCAGCTTTCTTT. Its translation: CAISERQGAAFF.

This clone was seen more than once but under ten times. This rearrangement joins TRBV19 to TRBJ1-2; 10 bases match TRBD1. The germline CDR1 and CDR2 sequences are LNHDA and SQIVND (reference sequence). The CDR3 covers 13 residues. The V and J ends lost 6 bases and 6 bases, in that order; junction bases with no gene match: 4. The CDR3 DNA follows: TGTGCCAGTAGCCTCGGGACAGGGGATGGCTACACCTTC. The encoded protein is CASSLGTGDGYTF.

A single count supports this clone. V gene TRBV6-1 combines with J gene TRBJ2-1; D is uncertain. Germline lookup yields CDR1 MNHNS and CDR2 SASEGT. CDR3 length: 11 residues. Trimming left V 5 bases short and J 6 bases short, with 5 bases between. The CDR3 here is CASSLSNEQFF. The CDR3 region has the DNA TGTGCCAGCAGTCTCAGCAATGAGCAGTTCTTC.

The CDR3 here is CASSLAGFHNEQFF. CDR3 bases: TGTGCCAGCAGTTTAGCGGGTTTCCACAATGAGCAGTTCTTC. The chain couples TRBV6-6 to TRBJ2-1; 7 positions agree with TRBD2. The CDR3 runs 14 residues. From germline, CDR1 is MNHNY and CDR2 SVGAGI (reference sequence). J gave up 5 bases and V 4 bases, and 5 bases lay outside the gene matches.

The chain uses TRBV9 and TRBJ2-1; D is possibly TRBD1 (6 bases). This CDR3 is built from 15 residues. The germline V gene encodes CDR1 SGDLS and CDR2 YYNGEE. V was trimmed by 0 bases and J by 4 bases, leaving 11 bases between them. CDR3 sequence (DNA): TGTGCCAGCAGCGTAGGGACAGCAAAATACAATGAGCAGTTCTTC. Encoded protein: CASSVGTAKYNEQFF.

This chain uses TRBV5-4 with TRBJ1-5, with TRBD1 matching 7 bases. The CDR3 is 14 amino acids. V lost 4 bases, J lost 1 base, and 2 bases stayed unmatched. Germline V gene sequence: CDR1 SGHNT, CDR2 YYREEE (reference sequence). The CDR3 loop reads CASSLTGSNQPQHF. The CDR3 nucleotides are TGTGCCAGCAGCCTGACAGGGAGCAATCAGCCCCAGCATTTT.

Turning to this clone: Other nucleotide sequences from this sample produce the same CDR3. The chain's CDR3 is CASSLGTGQETQYF. The DNA of the CDR3 is TGCGCCAGCAGCTTGGGGACAGGGCAAGAGACCCAGTACTTC. The rearrangement joins TRBV5-1 to TRBJ2-5; 8 bases are a match to TRBD1. The trim removed 0 bases at V and 2 bases at J, leaving 0 bases unmatched. Germline V gene data show CDR1 as SGHRS and CDR2 as YFSETQ. This CDR3 has 14 amino acids.

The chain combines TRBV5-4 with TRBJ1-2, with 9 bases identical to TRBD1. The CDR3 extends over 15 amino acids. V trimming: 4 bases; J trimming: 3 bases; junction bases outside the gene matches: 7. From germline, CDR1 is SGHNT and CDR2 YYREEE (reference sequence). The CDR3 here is CASSGGQGGHYGYTF. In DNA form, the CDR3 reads TGTGCCAGCAGCGGGGGACAGGGTGGGCACTATGGCTACACCTTC.

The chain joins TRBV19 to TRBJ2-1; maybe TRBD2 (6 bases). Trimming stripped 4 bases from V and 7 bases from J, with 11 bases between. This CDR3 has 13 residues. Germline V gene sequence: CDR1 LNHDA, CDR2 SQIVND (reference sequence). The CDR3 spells CASSTGVRNEQFF. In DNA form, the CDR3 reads TGTGCCAGTAGTACGGGAGTAAGAAATGAGCAGTTCTTC.

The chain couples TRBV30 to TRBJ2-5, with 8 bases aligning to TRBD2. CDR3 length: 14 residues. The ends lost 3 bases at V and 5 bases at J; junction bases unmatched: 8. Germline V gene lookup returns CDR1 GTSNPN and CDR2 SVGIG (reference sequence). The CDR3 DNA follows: TGTGCCTGGAGGTTAGCGGGAAGCGGGGAGACCCAGTACTTC. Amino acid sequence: CAWRLAGSGETQYF.

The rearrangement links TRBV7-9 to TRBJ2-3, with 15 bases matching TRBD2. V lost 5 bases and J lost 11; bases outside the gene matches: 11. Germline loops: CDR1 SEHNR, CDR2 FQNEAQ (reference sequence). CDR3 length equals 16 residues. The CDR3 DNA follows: TGTGCCAGCAGCCAGCTCGGACTAGCGGGAGGGACGATGCAGTATTTT. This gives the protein CASSQLGLAGGTMQYF.

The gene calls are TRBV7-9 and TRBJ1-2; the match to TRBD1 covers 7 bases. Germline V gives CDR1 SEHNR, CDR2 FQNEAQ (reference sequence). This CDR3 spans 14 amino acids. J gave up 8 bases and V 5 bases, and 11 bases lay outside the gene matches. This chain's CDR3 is CASSERQGLWGYTF. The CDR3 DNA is TGTGCCAGCAGCGAGAGACAGGGCCTTTGGGGCTACACCTTC.